These 24 T cell receptor beta chains originate from one sample sequenced in a study of cytomegalovirus exposure and HLA in healthy donors. This PCR relied on a set of 60 Vbeta primers and 13 Jbeta primers. Using immunoSEQ multiplex PCR, the repertoire was profiled, and TCRdb retains in-frame clones only, with some absent. Among 100,000 to 150,000 clones listed, about 78% were seen once. Sequences were obtained from PBMCs. The source of these receptors is a female donor in good health and CMV-seronegative.

V gene TRBV2 combines with J gene TRBJ1-4; possibly TRBD1 for D (6 bases). CDR3 size: 13 residues. Germline CDR1 and CDR2: SNHLY and FYNNEI. V was clipped by 6 bases and J by 7 bases, with 12 bases between them. The CDR3 DNA is TGTGCCAGCAGGGGAACAGGGACTGAAAAACTGTTTTTT. As protein: CASRGTGTEKLFF. Using reference TRBV2 and TRBJ1-4 for the parts outside the CDR3, the full variable domain is EPEVTQTPSHQVTQMGQEVILRCVPISNHLYFYWYRQILGQKVEFLVSFYNNEISEKSEIFDDQFSVERPDGSNFTLKIRSTKLEDSAMYFCASRGTGTEKLFFGSGTQLSVL.

The chain uses TRBV11-3 and TRBJ1-1; the match to TRBD1 covers 7 bases. This CDR3 region has 12 residues. CDR1 and CDR2 (germline): SGHNT, YENEEA. J lost 14 bases, V lost 1 base, and 7 bases had no gene match. CDR3 loop: CASSLGWDSVFF. Here the CDR3 DNA reads TGTGCCAGCAGCTTAGGGTGGGACAGCGTCTTCTTT. The variable domain in full, completed from reference TRBV11-3 and TRBJ1-1, reads EAGVVQSPRYKIIEKKQPVAFWCNPISGHNTLYWYLQNLGQGPELLIRYENEEAVDDSQLPKDRFSAERLKGVDSTLKIQPAELGDSAVYLCASSLGWDSVFFGQGTRLTVV.

This clone appeared once. The chain has TRBV7-9 and TRBJ1-2; TRBD1 is a possible D gene (6 bases). In germline, CDR1 is SEHNR, CDR2 FQNEAQ (reference sequence). V lost 1 base and J lost 2, with 14 bases in between. The CDR3 has 16 residues. Here the CDR3 DNA reads TGTGCCAGCAGCTTAGGCTGGGACACACTAAACTATGGCTACACCTTC. Translation gives CASSLGWDTLNYGYTF. The full variable domain, with the rest looked up from reference TRBV7-9 and TRBJ1-2, is DTGVSQNPRHKITKRGQNVTFRCDPISEHNRLYWYRQTLGQGPEFLTYFQNEAQLEKSRLLSDRFSAERPKGSFSTLEIQRTEQGDSAMYLCASSLGWDTLNYGYTFGSGTRLTVV.

In this sample, this clone turned up a few times. The V call is TRBV2, the J call TRBJ2-7; 9 nucleotides line up with TRBD1. The CDR3 is made up of 12 amino acids. The trim removed 4 bases at V and 6 bases at J, leaving 1 base unmatched. Germline lookup yields CDR1 SNHLY and CDR2 FYNNEI. CDR3 nucleotides: TGTGCCAGCAGTGCACAGGGGGCCGAGCAGTACTTC. Translating gives CASSAQGAEQYF.

This clone occurred once. The CDR3 bases are TGTGCCAGCAGCGATTCCCCGGGGAGGGTCCAGGTAGACGAGCAGTACTTC. This translates into CASSDSPGRVQVDEQYF. The chain combines TRBV2 with TRBJ2-7; 7 bases align to TRBD2. The V segment lost 6 bases and the J segment 5 bases; nucleotides outside the gene matches: 19. Germline V gives CDR1 SNHLY, CDR2 FYNNEI. The CDR3 is 17 amino acids.

V and J are TRBV6-5 and TRBJ2-7; 7 nucleotides match TRBD1. Looked up from germline, CDR1 is MNHEY and CDR2 is SVGAGI. The J segment lost 0 bases and the V segment lost 6 bases, leaving 5 bases of the junction unmatched. This CDR3 has 14 amino acids. The CDR3 here is CASSPRQGSYEQYF. In nucleotides, the CDR3 is TGTGCCAGCAGCCCCCGACAGGGCTCCTACGAGCAGTACTTC.

This chain links TRBV7-9 with TRBJ2-5, with 8 bases fitting TRBD1. V lost 4 bases, J lost 5 bases, and 9 bases stayed unmatched. The V gene's germline CDR1 is SEHNR and CDR2 FQNEAQ (reference sequence). CDR3 length equals 15 residues. CDR3 in amino acids: CASSSARGRGETQYF. In DNA form, the CDR3 reads TGTGCCAGCAGCTCAGCCAGGGGGCGCGGGGAGACCCAGTACTTC.

The sample holds one count of this clone. The V and J genes are TRBV30 and TRBJ1-1; D not certain. The CDR3 is 12 residues long. Trimming stripped 3 bases from V and 1 base from J, with 6 bases between. Germline-derived CDR1 and CDR2 are GTSNPN and SVGIG (reference sequence). CDR3 coding DNA: TGTGCCTGGAGAGACAAGAACACTGAAGCTTTCTTT. Translated: CAWRDKNTEAFF.

This chain connects TRBV28 to TRBJ2-7; a possible D gene is TRBD2 (5 bases). CDR3 length: 14 amino acids. Germline V gives CDR1 MDHEN, CDR2 SYDVKM. V lost 8 bases and J 1 base, leaving 15 bases between the germline ends. CDR3 coding DNA: TGTGCCAGCGGGTCCCTAGGGAGTTCCTACGAGCAGTACTTC. It specifies CASGSLGSSYEQYF.

The J gene is TRBJ1-2, the V gene TRBV7-9; 7 nucleotides match TRBD1. V shed 5 bases and J 3 bases; nucleotides not matched to a gene: 6. The CDR3 spans 14 residues. Germline V gives CDR1 SEHNR, CDR2 FQNEAQ (reference sequence). The chain's CDR3 is CASSGEDRYYGYTF. The DNA for the CDR3 is TGTGCCAGCAGCGGGGAGGACAGGTACTATGGCTACACCTTC.

The chain joins TRBV18 to TRBJ1-2, with TRBD1 as a possible D gene (5 bases). CDR3 length: 15 residues. The V and J ends lost 2 bases and 4 bases respectively, with 14 bases between them. Germline values: CDR1 KGHSH, CDR2 LQKENI. CDR3: CASSPNGQDRYGYTF. CDR3 nucleotides: TGTGCCAGCTCACCAAACGGACAAGACCGCTATGGCTACACCTTC.

The rearrangement links TRBV28 to TRBJ2-1; 7 positions match TRBD2. With 10 bases clipped from V and 7 bases from J, the junction kept 10 bases outside the gene matches. This CDR3 spans 13 amino acids. Germline V lookup: CDR1 MDHEN, CDR2 SYDVKM. CDR3 loop: CATRAGARNEQFF. CDR3 sequence (DNA): TGTGCCACTCGGGCGGGAGCGAGGAATGAGCAGTTCTTC.

The chain has TRBV5-4 and TRBJ2-7, with D tentatively TRBD2 (6 bases). V dropped 4 bases and J dropped 12 bases, with 23 bases sitting between them. The CDR3 is 14 residues long. In germline, CDR1 is SGHNT, CDR2 YYREEE (reference sequence). In DNA form, the CDR3 reads TGTGCCAGCAGCCCGGGGCTAGCGCCCGCCGCGCCGTACTTC. Its translation is CASSPGLAPAAPYF.

The J gene is TRBJ1-2, the V gene TRBV7-9; D is unclear. V was pared by 0 bases and J by 7 bases, with 15 bases between. This CDR3 is built from 15 residues. CDR1 is SEHNR, CDR2 FQNEAQ, per germline (reference sequence). CDR3 loop: CASSLAGRFGGGYTF. The DNA of the CDR3 is TGTGCCAGCAGCTTAGCCGGCAGGTTTGGTGGTGGCTACACCTTC.

In regard to this clone: One end of the junction fails to match germline, which may point to a read error. The chain links TRBV5-4 to TRBJ2-6; perhaps TRBD1 as D (5 bases). CDR1 is SGHNT, CDR2 YYREEE, per germline (reference sequence). The CDR3 has 15 amino acids. The CDR3, as DNA: TGTGCCAGCACCCCATCCCTGACTGGGGCCAACGGCCTGACTTTC. Translated, it gives CASTPSLTGANGLTF.

This sequence joins TRBV20-1 and TRBJ2-3; unclear D gene. V shed 4 bases and J shed 9 bases, with 11 bases lying between them. Germline values: CDR1 DFQATT, CDR2 SNEGSKA (reference sequence). This CDR3 has 11 residues. CDR3: CSATPVATQYF. The DNA for the CDR3 is TGCAGTGCTACCCCGGTAGCAACGCAGTATTTT.

On this clone: Other DNA sequences in this sample translate to the same CDR3. The chain uses TRBV7-3 and TRBJ2-7; TRBD1 matches at 8 bases. The length of the CDR3 is 15 residues. Trimming at V came to 3 bases and at J to 0 bases, leaving 4 bases not matched to a gene. CDR1 is SGHTA and CDR2 is FQGTGA in the germline V gene. The chain's CDR3 is CASSLTGTGSYEQYF. CDR3 bases: TGTGCCAGCAGCTTGACCGGGACAGGCTCCTACGAGCAGTACTTC.

The V call is TRBV10-1, the J call TRBJ2-7; 12 nucleotides match TRBD1. The V gene's germline CDR1 is WNHNN and CDR2 SYGVQD (reference sequence). The CDR3 runs 13 residues. With 6 bases clipped from V and 5 bases from J, the junction kept 2 bases outside the gene matches. The CDR3 here is CASRGQGAHEQYF. CDR3 DNA sequence: TGCGCCAGCAGGGGACAGGGGGCTCACGAGCAGTACTTC.

This clone has just a few counts. This rearrangement joins TRBV28 to TRBJ1-3; 7 nucleotides align to TRBD1. V gave up 7 bases and J gave up 2 bases; unmatched junction bases: 11. Germline CDR1 reads MDHEN; CDR2 reads SYDVKM. The CDR3 covers 16 residues. The CDR3 protein is CASNERGRLPGNTIYF. Here the CDR3 DNA reads TGTGCCAGCAACGAAAGGGGGCGCTTACCTGGAAACACCATATATTTT.

The chain couples TRBV28 to TRBJ1-2; D remains ambiguous. V lost 2 bases, J lost 2 bases, and 9 bases lay in between. Looked up from germline, CDR1 is MDHEN and CDR2 is SYDVKM. CDR3 length: 14 amino acids. The chain's CDR3 is CASSLRYNNYGYTF. CDR3 nucleotide sequence: TGTGCCAGCAGTTTAAGATACAACAACTATGGCTACACCTTC.

The chain recombines TRBV10-2 with TRBJ2-5, with 7 bases aligning to TRBD1. The DNA end lines up better with TRBJ2-7; the J call may be wrong. Germline values: CDR1 WSHSY, CDR2 SAAADI. The CDR3 spans 16 residues. The CDR3, as DNA: TGCGCCAGCAGTGAGGGGGGACAGACCATAACCTACGAGCAGTACTTC. Translated: CASSEGGQTITYEQYF.

This clone was picked up a small number of times. The chain employs TRBV15 and TRBJ2-2; D gene unclear. The CDR3 has 17 residues. V dropped 4 bases and J dropped 2 bases, with 17 bases sitting between them. The germline gives CDR1 LNHNV, CDR2 YYDKDF (reference sequence). The CDR3, as DNA: TGTGCCACCAGCACTCATATTTCGACTGGAAACACCGGGGAGCTGTTTTTT. Protein sequence: CATSTHISTGNTGELFF.

The J gene is TRBJ1-2, the V gene TRBV30, with 8 bases identical to TRBD1. The CDR3 is 15 amino acids. Trimming at V came to 3 bases and at J to 6 bases, leaving 12 bases not matched to a gene. Germline assignment: CDR1 GTSNPN and CDR2 SVGIG (reference sequence). The CDR3 DNA follows: TGTGCCTGGAGCCTCTTAGACAGGGGTACTAATGGCTACACCTTC. Translated, it gives CAWSLLDRGTNGYTF. Drawing the rest from reference TRBV30 and TRBJ1-2, the complete variable domain is SQTIHQWPATLVQPVGSPLSLECTVEGTSNPNLYWYRQAAGRGLQLLFYSVGIGQISSEVPQNLSASRPQDRQFILSSKKLLLSDSGFYLCAWSLLDRGTNGYTFGSGTRLTVV.

V is TRBV11-2 and J is TRBJ2-1; D remains unclear. CDR3 size: 10 residues. V shed 4 bases and J shed 13 bases, with 8 bases lying between them. Germline lookup yields CDR1 SGHAT and CDR2 FQNNGV. CDR3 sequence: CASSSTIQFF. In DNA form, the CDR3 reads TGTGCCAGCAGCTCTACCATTCAGTTCTTC.